These 24 T cell receptor beta chains came from one sample sequenced in a study of metastatic and nonmetastatic thyroid tumors. Until they underwent thyroid surgery, no patient had received any treatment. TCRdb re-called the PCR reads via MiXCR. The sample consists of over 20,000 clones, around a third of them appearing once. Material for sequencing was blood. These receptors originate from a female donor with papillary thyroid cancer or a benign thyroid nodule (not recorded which). Some clones in this sample may be carry-over from other donors' samples.

The chain recombines TRBV20-1 with TRBJ2-1; 9 bases are a match to TRBD1. The CDR3 extends over 17 amino acids. Germline loops: CDR1 DFQATT, CDR2 SNEGSKA (reference sequence). J was trimmed by 3 bases and V by 0 bases; bases with no gene match: 9. The CDR3 DNA reads TGCAGTGCTAGAGATCTGGAGGGGGACAGGGACTACAATGAGCAGTTCTTC. The encoded protein is CSARDLEGDRDYNEQFF.

This clone came up a few times. This chain links TRBV7-6 with TRBJ2-7, with 13 bases identical to TRBD2. The length of the CDR3 is 19 residues. With V trimmed by 1 base and J by 2 bases, 11 bases remained unmatched. Germline V gene data show CDR1 as SGHVS and CDR2 as FNYEAQ. CDR3 DNA: TGTGCCAGCAGCTTAGGACCTCCGCCGGGACTAGCGGGGACCTACGAGCAGTACTTC. It encodes CASSLGPPPGLAGTYEQYF.

The rearrangement uses TRBV6-6 and TRBJ1-2; no reliable D call. Deletions cut 2 bases from V and 6 bases from J, with 16 bases between. The CDR3 is 15 amino acids. CDR1 is MNHNY and CDR2 is SVGAGI in the germline V gene (reference sequence). The CDR3 spells CASSYQTSAVNGYTF. CDR3 coding DNA: TGTGCCAGCAGTTACCAGACCTCAGCCGTAAATGGCTACACCTTC.

The gene calls are TRBV20-1 and TRBJ2-1; D is undetermined. Trimming cost V 6 bases and J 5 bases, with 14 bases left between them. The CDR3 contains 13 residues. CDR1 and CDR2 (germline): DFQATT, SNEGSKA (reference sequence). The CDR3 DNA sequence: TGCAGTGCCAGACTCGAGGCAGACAATGAGCAGTTCTTC. Its protein product is CSARLEADNEQFF.

Of note for this clone: At one end, the junction sequence differs from germline, possibly due to a read error. The V gene is TRBV11-2, the J gene TRBJ2-6; D possibly matches TRBD1 or TRBD2 (5 bases each). The CDR3 contains 20 residues. Germline V gives CDR1 SGHAT, CDR2 FQNNGV. The DNA of the CDR3 is TGTGCCAGCAGCTTAAGGTCATCGGGGTCCACGTCCTCTGGGGCCAACGTCCTAACTTTC. Its translation is CASSLRSSGSTSSGANVLTF.

This clone was seen many times. The chain recombines TRBV11-3 with TRBJ2-1; TRBD2 aligns across 8 bases. V shed 5 bases, J shed 7 bases, and the junction held 7 bases outside the gene matches. This CDR3 region has 14 residues. Germline V lookup: CDR1 SGHNT, CDR2 YENEEA. CDR3 amino acids: CASSPRGGANEQFF. The CDR3 DNA follows: TGTGCCAGCAGCCCTCGGGGGGGGGCGAATGAGCAGTTCTTC.

This clone has ten or more counts. V usage is TRBV19 and J usage is TRBJ1-1, with D possibly TRBD1 on 5 matching bases. There are 16 residues in the CDR3. Germline lookup yields CDR1 LNHDA and CDR2 SQIVND (reference sequence). Trimming cost V 5 bases and J 1 base, with 17 bases left between them. The CDR3 sequence is CASSARDGGGNTEAFF. CDR3 DNA sequence: TGTGCCAGTAGTGCTAGGGACGGCGGAGGGAACACTGAAGCTTTCTTT.

Comments on this clone: A read error may account for a junction end that differs from germline. The chain has TRBV3-1 and TRBJ2-7, with 7 bases identical to TRBD1. CDR1 is LGHDT and CDR2 is YNNKEL in the germline V gene (reference sequence). The CDR3 totals 14 residues. The CDR3 DNA sequence: TGTGCCAGCAGCCAAGTGCCGGGACAGTACGGGCAGTACTTC. This encodes CASSQVPGQYGQYF.

This CDR3 is CSATLSKGTRGGYTF. The CDR3 DNA reads TGCAGTGCTACCTTGAGTAAAGGGACCCGCGGTGGCTACACCTTC. This chain uses TRBV20-1 with TRBJ1-2, with TRBD1 as a possible D gene (5 bases). Germline CDR1 DFQATT, CDR2 SNEGSKA (reference sequence). V was cut by 4 bases and J by 7 bases, with 22 bases left in between. The CDR3 consists of 15 residues.

This clone was seen a handful of times. This chain uses TRBV6-2 or TRBV6-3 with TRBJ2-7, with 8 bases matching TRBD2. Germline CDR1 MNHEY, CDR2 SVGEGT. The CDR3 is 14 amino acids. The junction had 10 bases not matched to a gene; V was cut back by 7 bases and J by 5 bases. The CDR3 sequence is CASNNPRGGNEQYF. The CDR3 DNA reads as TGTGCCAGCAACAATCCCCGGGGGGGCAACGAGCAGTACTTC.

There are a few counts of this clone. One end of the junction does not line up with germline, which may come from a read error. The chain couples TRBV19 to TRBJ2-7; D is perhaps TRBD1 or TRBD2 (5 bases each). CDR1 and CDR2 from the germline V gene are LNHDA and SQIVND (reference sequence). This CDR3 is built from 12 residues. For the CDR3, the DNA is TGTGCCAGTAGTATACGGAAAGGGGAGCATTACTTC. Amino acids: CASSIRKGEHYF.

This clone was seen ten or more times. This sequence joins TRBV5-5 and TRBJ1-3; no definite D call. Germline CDR1 reads SGHKS; CDR2 reads YYEKEE (reference sequence). V was trimmed by 0 bases and J by 9 bases, leaving 19 bases between them. The CDR3 runs to 16 residues. This chain's CDR3 is CASSLEPPRFLGTIYF. In nucleotides, the CDR3 is TGTGCCAGCAGCTTGGAACCGCCTCGGTTTTTGGGCACCATATATTTT.

The V and J genes are TRBV9 and TRBJ2-5, with TRBD2 matching over 9 bases. Germline values: CDR1 SGDLS, CDR2 YYNGEE. Unmatched junction bases numbered 11, after V lost 0 bases and J lost 2 bases. The CDR3 covers 18 residues. As DNA, the CDR3 is TGTGCCAGCAGCGTAGGTGATAGCGGGAGTCCCTATCAAGAGACCCAGTACTTC. Translated, it gives CASSVGDSGSPYQETQYF.

In its sample, this clone is medium-sized. V is TRBV2 and J is TRBJ1-6; possibly TRBD1 for D (5 bases). CDR3 length: 14 residues. Trimming shortened V by 5 bases and J by 7 bases, and 12 bases separated the two germline ends. The V gene's germline CDR1 is SNHLY and CDR2 FYNNEI. CDR3 nucleotide sequence: TGTGCCAGCAGTTCGGGACTGCGGAATTCACCCCTCCACTTT. This translates into CASSSGLRNSPLHF.

This clone was observed a few times. The chain joins TRBV6-5 to TRBJ2-2; D unresolved. This CDR3 spans 15 amino acids. Trimming left V 2 bases short and J 1 base short, with 8 bases between. The V gene's germline CDR1 is MNHEY and CDR2 SVGAGI. The CDR3, as DNA: TGTGCCAGCAGTTACCGGTCCGAGAACACCGGGGAGCTGTTTTTT. It yields the protein CASSYRSENTGELFF.

The J gene is TRBJ2-1, the V gene TRBV11-2; D is possibly TRBD2 (5 bases). Per the germline V gene, CDR1 is SGHAT and CDR2 is FQNNGV. The V gene lost 5 bases and the J gene lost 4 bases, with 18 bases spanning the gap. The CDR3 is made up of 16 amino acids. CDR3 sequence: CASSLNQADMYNEQFF. The CDR3 DNA reads as TGTGCCAGCAGCCTTAATCAAGCGGATATGTACAATGAGCAGTTCTTC.

This clone was counted at least ten times. This sequence joins TRBV28 and TRBJ2-5, with D unresolved. Germline V gene lookup returns CDR1 MDHEN and CDR2 SYDVKM. V gave up 3 bases and J gave up 5 bases, with 10 bases separating them. CDR3 length equals 13 residues. The CDR3 sequence is CASSLNPGETQYF. The CDR3 DNA reads TGTGCCAGCAGTTTGAATCCCGGGGAGACCCAGTACTTC. The full variable domain, with the rest looked up from reference TRBV28 and TRBJ2-5, is DVKVTQSSRYLVKRTGEKVFLECVQDMDHENMFWYRQDPGLGLRLIYFSYDVKMKEKGDIPEGYSVSREKKERFSLILESASTNQTSMYLCASSLNPGETQYFGPGTRLLVL.

The chain combines TRBV5-5 with TRBJ1-1, with 10 nucleotides matching TRBD1. Germline V CDR1 and CDR2: SGHKS, YYEKEE (reference sequence). Trimming at V came to 4 bases and at J to 11 bases, leaving 5 bases not matched to a gene. This CDR3 spans 12 amino acids. In DNA form, the CDR3 reads TGTGCCAGCAGCGGCATGGACAGGGGGGCTTTCTTT. The encoded protein is CASSGMDRGAFF. Drawing the rest from reference TRBV5-5 and TRBJ1-1, the complete variable domain is DAGVTQSPTHLIKTRGQQVTLRCSPISGHKSVSWYQQVLGQGPQFIFQYYEKEERGRGNFPDRFSARQFPNYSSELNVNALLLGDSALYLCASSGMDRGAFFGQGTRLTVV.

The sample holds many counts of this clone. The chain has TRBV20-1 and TRBJ2-1, with D perhaps TRBD1 or TRBD2 (5 bases each). CDR1 is DFQATT, CDR2 SNEGSKA, per germline (reference sequence). The CDR3 is 13 residues long. Trimming cost V 3 bases and J 7 bases, with 13 bases left between them. This chain's CDR3 is CSASREIANEQFF. In DNA form, the CDR3 reads TGCAGTGCTAGCAGGGAGATTGCGAATGAGCAGTTCTTC.

The rearrangement joins TRBV30 to TRBJ2-7, with D hard to call. This CDR3 has 13 amino acids. Germline CDR1 reads GTSNPN; CDR2 reads SVGIG (reference sequence). V was clipped by 2 bases and J by 9 bases, with 17 bases between them. CDR3 protein: CAWSLSRIGLQYF. Written as DNA, the CDR3 is TGTGCCTGGAGTCTCAGCCGTATAGGGCTGCAGTACTTC.

Judged by abundance, this clone is medium-sized. This rearrangement joins TRBV19 to TRBJ1-3; D uncertain. The CDR3 has 11 residues. Trimming took 10 bases from V and 4 from J, leaving 8 bases between them. Germline V lookup: CDR1 LNHDA, CDR2 SQIVND (reference sequence). In DNA, the CDR3 is TGTGCCATCAGTGAAGGAAACACCATATATTTT. It specifies CAISEGNTIYF.

A note on this clone: An end of the junction differs from the germline gene, which may be a read error. V gene TRBV20-1 combines with J gene TRBJ2-2; D possibly corresponds to TRBD1 (6 bases). CDR3 length: 16 residues. Germline V gene sequence: CDR1 DFQATT, CDR2 SNEGSKA (reference sequence). CDR3 bases: TGTAGTGCTAGGACAAAAGGGGGTGTTTACACCGGGGAGCTGTTTTTT. Residues: CSARTKGGVYTGELFF.

This chain joins TRBV20-1 and TRBJ2-7, with 11 bases that match TRBD2. The CDR3 length is 15 residues. Trimming cost V 2 bases and J 3 bases; bases outside gene matches: 6. Germline V CDR1 and CDR2: DFQATT, SNEGSKA (reference sequence). The CDR3 spells CSARFLAGGFYEQYF. The CDR3, as DNA: TGCAGTGCTAGATTCCTAGCGGGAGGCTTCTACGAGCAGTACTTC.

This clone was observed at least ten times. The chain carries TRBV7-9 and TRBJ2-5, with 12 bases identical to TRBD2. The ends lost 1 base at V and 2 bases at J; junction bases unmatched: 14. CDR1 is SEHNR and CDR2 is FQNEAQ in the germline V gene (reference sequence). The CDR3 is 20 amino acids. In DNA, the CDR3 is TGTGCCAGCAGCTTAGATTTTGTACAACTAGCGGGGGGCCTACAAGAGACCCAGTACTTC. It encodes CASSLDFVQLAGGLQETQYF.